This T cell receptor beta chain was captured in a study of vaccination effects on CD4 cells after COVID-19. Looking at the study overall: Before sequencing, viral peptide pools were used by the ViraFEST assay to expand antigen-specific CD4+ T cells.

With roughly nine days of culture completed, CD4+ T cells were isolated. Subjects were given two BNT162b2 or mRNA-1273 vaccine doses. A half-medium replacement with IL-2 medium was carried out on days 3 and 7. V lost 8 bases and J lost 2; bases outside the gene matches: 2. The CDR3 length is 13 residues. Germline values: CDR1 MGHRA, CDR2 YSYEKL. This clone was counted between two and nine times. Its antigen remains unidentified. Clones were sequenced by immunoSEQ multiplex PCR, and TCRdb holds only the in-frame ones, with some missing. The sample has approximately 74,000 clones, roughly 73% seen once. This clonotype originated in a human donor who received a COVID-19 vaccine. The V gene is TRBV4-1, the J gene TRBJ1-5; 8 nucleotides align to TRBD1. This sample comprised CD4+ T cells from PBMCs cultured without peptide, obtained after COVID-19 vaccination. The CDR3 DNA reads TGCGCCAGCGGGGGACAGGGCAATCAGCCCCAGCATTTT. It translates to CASGGQGNQPQHF.